Listed below are T cell receptor beta chains from one sample, sequenced in a study of T cell responses to AZD1222 COVID-19 vaccine. Data came from immunoSEQ multiplex PCR; TCRdb stores just in-frame clones and leaves some out. The data hold nearly 95,000 clones, with nearly 90% observed a single time. Source: peripheral blood, taken on day 0 of AZD1222 vaccination. Receptors were obtained from an adult in good health. Both conserved end residues are part of each CDR3. A D gene is named only where the DNA matches it firmly. A clone size is listed for some rows: how often the clone was seen (once, few, many), or a class if it is expanded.

J gene: TRBJ2-7
D gene: .
CDR3 length: 16
V gene: TRBV12-1
clone size: .
CDR3 protein: CASSFGDRGFLYEQYF
CDR3 DNA: TGTGCCAGCAGCTTTGGAGACAGGGGATTTTTGTACGAGCAGTACTTC

J gene: TRBJ1-1
D gene: .
CDR3 length: 13
V gene: TRBV7-9
clone size: .
CDR3 protein: CASSLGMNTEAFF
CDR3 DNA: TGTGCCAGCAGCTTAGGCATGAACACTGAAGCTTTCTTT

J gene: TRBJ2-5
D gene: .
CDR3 length: 15
V gene: TRBV5-1
clone size: .
CDR3 protein: CASSDRELGLETQYF
CDR3 DNA: TGCGCCAGCAGCGACCGGGAGCTGGGGCTAGAGACCCAGTACTTC

J gene: TRBJ1-4
D gene: .
CDR3 length: 15
V gene: TRBV14
clone size: .
CDR3 protein: CASSQGNRELEKLFF
CDR3 DNA: TGTGCCAGCAGCCAAGGAAATAGGGAGCTTGAAAAACTGTTTTTT

J gene: TRBJ2-5
D gene: TRBD1
CDR3 length: 13
V gene: TRBV7-7
clone size: .
CDR3 protein: CASSPGTEETQYF
CDR3 DNA: TGTGCTAGCAGCCCCGGGACAGAAGAGACCCAGTACTTC

J gene: TRBJ1-5
D gene: .
CDR3 length: 15
V gene: TRBV4-1
clone size: few
CDR3 protein: CASRQEVYSNQPQHF
CDR3 DNA: TGCGCCAGTAGACAGGAAGTCTATAGCAATCAGCCCCAGCATTTT

J gene: TRBJ1-5
D gene: .
CDR3 length: 14
V gene: TRBV30
clone size: .
CDR3 protein: CAWTSGMNNQPQHF
CDR3 DNA: TGTGCCTGGACGTCAGGGATGAACAATCAGCCCCAGCATTTT

J gene: TRBJ2-4
D gene: .
CDR3 length: 14
V gene: TRBV5-4
clone size: .
CDR3 protein: CASSRQSAKNIQYF
CDR3 DNA: TGTGCCAGCAGCAGACAGTCAGCCAAAAACATTCAGTACTTC

J gene: TRBJ1-3
D gene: .
CDR3 length: 16
V gene: TRBV25-1
clone size: once
CDR3 protein: CASSEFWEGSGNTIYF
CDR3 DNA: TGTGCCAGCAGTGAATTTTGGGAGGGCTCTGGAAACACCATATATTTT

J gene: TRBJ1-1
D gene: .
CDR3 length: 12
V gene: TRBV27
clone size: .
CDR3 protein: CASSLTGTEAFF
CDR3 DNA: TGTGCCAGCAGTCTAACGGGGACTGAAGCTTTCTTT

J gene: TRBJ2-7
D gene: .
CDR3 length: 15
V gene: TRBV20-1
clone size: .
CDR3 protein: CSASSDRAGKYEQYF
CDR3 DNA: TGCAGTGCTAGTTCAGACAGGGCGGGGAAATACGAGCAGTACTTC

J gene: TRBJ1-2
D gene: TRBD1
CDR3 length: 13
V gene: TRBV6-5
clone size: .
CDR3 protein: CASSETGGGGYTF
CDR3 DNA: TGTGCCAGCAGCGAGACAGGGGGAGGTGGCTACACCTTC

J gene: TRBJ1-2
D gene: .
CDR3 length: 12
V gene: TRBV18
clone size: once
CDR3 protein: CASSPRRVGYTF
CDR3 DNA: TGTGCCAGCTCACCACGCAGGGTAGGCTACACCTTC

J gene: TRBJ1-6
D gene: .
CDR3 length: 15
V gene: TRBV3-1/TRBV3-2
clone size: .
CDR3 protein: CASSQVFQGGSPLHF
CDR3 DNA: TGTGCCAGCAGTCAAGTATTTCAGGGCGGCTCACCCCTCCACTTT

J gene: TRBJ1-2
D gene: .
CDR3 length: 13
V gene: TRBV3-1/TRBV3-2
clone size: .
CDR3 protein: CASSQGGQGGYTF
CDR3 DNA: TGTGCCAGCAGCCAAGGGGGCCAGGGCGGCTACACCTTC

J gene: TRBJ1-2
D gene: .
CDR3 length: 11
V gene: TRBV29-1
clone size: .
CDR3 protein: CSVEIPNGYTF
CDR3 DNA: TGCAGCGTTGAGATTCCTAATGGCTACACCTTC

J gene: TRBJ1-5
D gene: .
CDR3 length: 14
V gene: TRBV18
clone size: .
CDR3 protein: CASSLGSIDQPQHF
CDR3 DNA: TGTGCCAGCTCACTTGGGTCGATTGATCAGCCCCAGCATTTT

J gene: TRBJ2-7
D gene: .
CDR3 length: 14
V gene: TRBV19
clone size: .
CDR3 protein: CASSIRPPGGEQYF
CDR3 DNA: TGTGCCAGTAGTATAAGACCCCCAGGCGGCGAGCAGTACTTC

J gene: TRBJ2-5
D gene: TRBD2
CDR3 length: 16
V gene: TRBV7-9
clone size: .
CDR3 protein: CASSLAEREPQETQYF
CDR3 DNA: TGTGCCAGCAGCTTAGCGGAGCGGGAGCCACAAGAGACCCAGTACTTC

J gene: TRBJ2-3
D gene: TRBD1
CDR3 length: 15
V gene: TRBV3-1/TRBV3-2
clone size: .
CDR3 protein: CASSPRGLGTDTQYF
CDR3 DNA: TGTGCCAGCAGCCCTAGGGGGCTCGGCACAGATACGCAGTATTTT

J gene: TRBJ1-2
D gene: .
CDR3 length: 12
V gene: TRBV6-2/TRBV6-3
clone size: .
CDR3 protein: CASSYPDLGYTF
CDR3 DNA: TGTGCCAGCAGTTATCCGGACCTGGGCTACACCTTC

J gene: TRBJ1-5
D gene: .
CDR3 length: 12
V gene: TRBV2
clone size: .
CDR3 protein: CASRDRNQPQHF
CDR3 DNA: TGTGCCAGCCGAGACAGAAATCAGCCCCAGCATTTT

J gene: TRBJ1-3
D gene: .
CDR3 length: 15
V gene: TRBV11-2
clone size: .
CDR3 protein: CASSLQGQAGNTIYF
CDR3 DNA: TGTGCCAGCAGCTTACAGGGGCAGGCTGGAAACACCATATATTTT

J gene: TRBJ2-7
D gene: TRBD1
CDR3 length: 17
V gene: TRBV5-1
clone size: .
CDR3 protein: CASSSPSDRGSSYEQYF
CDR3 DNA: TGCGCCAGCAGCTCGCCGTCAGACAGGGGTAGCTCCTACGAGCAGTACTTC

J gene: TRBJ2-2
D gene: .
CDR3 length: 15
V gene: TRBV5-1
clone size: .
CDR3 protein: CASSLGLDGTGELFF
CDR3 DNA: TGCGCCAGCAGCTTGGGGCTAGACGGGACCGGGGAGCTGTTTTTT

J gene: TRBJ2-7
D gene: .
CDR3 length: 14
V gene: TRBV5-6
clone size: .
CDR3 protein: CASSLVGQAYEQYF
CDR3 DNA: TGTGCCAGCAGCTTGGTTGGTCAGGCCTACGAGCAGTACTTC

J gene: TRBJ1-5
D gene: TRBD1
CDR3 length: 16
V gene: TRBV19
clone size: .
CDR3 protein: CASSPQGQGVSQPQHF
CDR3 DNA: TGTGCCAGTAGCCCTCAAGGTCAGGGGGTGAGTCAGCCCCAGCATTTT

J gene: TRBJ2-4
D gene: TRBD2
CDR3 length: 14
V gene: TRBV6-5
clone size: .
CDR3 protein: CASIGGAPKNIQYF
CDR3 DNA: TGTGCCAGCATCGGGGGGGCGCCCAAAAACATTCAGTACTTC

J gene: TRBJ2-2
D gene: TRBD2
CDR3 length: 15
V gene: TRBV6-2/TRBV6-3
clone size: .
CDR3 protein: CASSYGLVNTGELFF
CDR3 DNA: TGTGCCAGCAGTTACGGACTAGTGAACACCGGGGAGCTGTTTTTT

J gene: TRBJ1-2
D gene: TRBD1
CDR3 length: 14
V gene: TRBV5-6
clone size: .
CDR3 protein: CASSLRTGRHGYTF
CDR3 DNA: TGTGCCAGCAGCTTACGGACAGGGAGGCATGGCTACACCTTC

J gene: TRBJ1-3
D gene: .
CDR3 length: 14
V gene: TRBV5-1
clone size: .
CDR3 protein: CASSLGREGNTIYF
CDR3 DNA: TGCGCCAGCAGCCTAGGACGAGAGGGAAACACCATATATTTT

J gene: TRBJ2-3
D gene: .
CDR3 length: 15
V gene: TRBV5-1
clone size: .
CDR3 protein: CASSLVGQGKDTQYF
CDR3 DNA: TGCGCCAGCAGCTTGGTTGGGCAGGGGAAGGATACGCAGTATTTT

J gene: TRBJ2-1
D gene: .
CDR3 length: 14
V gene: TRBV9
clone size: .
CDR3 protein: CASSPLGSRNEQFF
CDR3 DNA: TGTGCCAGCAGCCCCCTTGGGAGCCGCAATGAGCAGTTCTTC

J gene: TRBJ2-7
D gene: .
CDR3 length: 14
V gene: TRBV5-6
clone size: .
CDR3 protein: CASSLTGLLYEQYF
CDR3 DNA: TGTGCCAGCAGCTTGACAGGGCTCCTCTACGAGCAGTACTTC

J gene: TRBJ1-1
D gene: TRBD1
CDR3 length: 15
V gene: TRBV18
clone size: .
CDR3 protein: CASSPVRQGGTEAFF
CDR3 DNA: TGTGCCAGCTCACCAGTTAGACAGGGAGGGACTGAAGCTTTCTTT

J gene: TRBJ1-2
D gene: TRBD1
CDR3 length: 13
V gene: TRBV6-5
clone size: .
CDR3 protein: CASRVTGNYGYTF
CDR3 DNA: TGTGCCAGCAGGGTGACAGGGAACTATGGCTACACCTTC

J gene: TRBJ1-6
D gene: TRBD1
CDR3 length: 14
V gene: TRBV15
clone size: .
CDR3 protein: CATSFRTGNSPLHF
CDR3 DNA: TGTGCCACCAGCTTCCGGACAGGGAATTCACCCCTCCACTTT

J gene: TRBJ1-2
D gene: .
CDR3 length: 13
V gene: TRBV12-3/TRBV12-4
clone size: .
CDR3 protein: CASNIWGNYGYTF
CDR3 DNA: TGTGCCAGCAATATATGGGGTAACTATGGCTACACCTTC

J gene: TRBJ2-2
D gene: .
CDR3 length: 16
V gene: TRBV2
clone size: .
CDR3 protein: CASSEGRATNTGELFF
CDR3 DNA: TGTGCCAGCAGTGAAGGGCGGGCTACGAACACCGGGGAGCTGTTTTTT